The 20 T cell receptor beta chains below were found in one sample sequenced in a study of T cell changes during pregnancy in multiple sclerosis. The table came from immunoSEQ multiplex PCR; TCRdb's copy has only in-frame clones and leaves some out. Among roughly 56,000 clones, roughly 90% were seen once, and the ten largest hold around 1.6%. Source: peripheral blood, taken in the first trimester of pregnancy. These receptors all stem from a female donor with multiple sclerosis, enrolled in a pregnancy study.

The chain combines TRBV18 with TRBJ1-1; D remains ambiguous. The germline V gene has CDR1 KGHSH and CDR2 LQKENI. V lost 5 bases and J lost 1, with 8 bases in between. The CDR3 extends over 13 amino acids. The CDR3 is CASSRLENTEAFF. The DNA of the CDR3 is TGTGCCAGCTCAAGGCTAGAGAACACTGAAGCTTTCTTT.

The V and J genes are TRBV28 and TRBJ2-3; D might be TRBD2 (5 bases). Trimming removed 3 bases from V and 1 base from J, with 11 bases in between. CDR1 and CDR2 (germline): MDHEN, SYDVKM. CDR3 size: 15 residues. In DNA form, the CDR3 reads TGTGCCAGCAGTTTTTCGGGAACCGGCACAGATACGCAGTATTTT. As protein: CASSFSGTGTDTQYF.

V is TRBV25-1 and J is TRBJ1-2; D perhaps matches TRBD1 (6 bases). The CDR3 runs to 12 residues. Trimming took off 6 bases at V and 7 bases at J, with 12 bases between the two ends. Germline CDR1 MGHDK, CDR2 SYGVNS. CDR3: CASSRTVGGYTF. CDR3 nucleotide sequence: TGTGCCAGCAGCCGGACAGTTGGTGGCTACACCTTC.

The CDR3 here is CASSANGAYEQYF. The CDR3 DNA reads TGTGCCAGCAGCGCCAACGGGGCCTACGAGCAGTACTTC. The chain recombines TRBV11-2 with TRBJ2-7, with D possibly being TRBD2 (5 bases). Trimming cost V 5 bases and J 2 bases, with 10 bases left between them. Germline CDR1 reads SGHAT; CDR2 reads FQNNGV. This CDR3 comprises 13 residues.

The chain couples TRBV2 to TRBJ2-1; perhaps TRBD2 as D (6 bases). In germline, CDR1 is SNHLY, CDR2 FYNNEI. V was shortened by 7 bases and J by 4 bases, with 14 bases between the two germline ends. CDR3 length: 14 residues. CDR3 DNA sequence: TGTGCCAGCATAGGGGACTCGATATACAATGAGCAGTTCTTC. It specifies CASIGDSIYNEQFF.

The chain uses TRBV28 and TRBJ2-7, with 9 bases lining up with TRBD1. The CDR3 loop spans 14 amino acids. Germline V gene sequence: CDR1 MDHEN, CDR2 SYDVKM. V was clipped by 5 bases and J by 6 bases; unmatched bases: 8. The CDR3 reads CASSRPGQGGEQYF. The DNA of the CDR3 is TGTGCCAGCAGTAGACCGGGACAGGGTGGCGAGCAGTACTTC. Together with reference TRBV28 and TRBJ2-7, the CDR3 gives the full variable domain: DVKVTQSSRYLVKRTGEKVFLECVQDMDHENMFWYRQDPGLGLRLIYFSYDVKMKEKGDIPEGYSVSREKKERFSLILESASTNQTSMYLCASSRPGQGGEQYFGPGTRLTVT.

The chain is built from TRBV11-2 and TRBJ1-1; 7 nucleotides line up with TRBD1. Germline loops: CDR1 SGHAT, CDR2 FQNNGV. The length of the CDR3 is 14 residues. V gave up 1 base and J gave up 2 bases; unmatched junction bases: 1. CDR3 DNA: TGTGCCAGCAGCTTAGGACAGGGCAACACTGAAGCTTTCTTT. Its protein product is CASSLGQGNTEAFF.

This sequence joins TRBV5-6 and TRBJ2-4; the D gene is possibly TRBD1 (5 bases). CDR3 length equals 14 residues. Germline V gene lookup returns CDR1 SGHDT and CDR2 YYEEEE. Trimming stripped 2 bases from V and 3 bases from J, with 9 bases between. CDR3 coding DNA: TGTGCCAGCAGCTTTAGGGGTAACAAAAACATTCAGTACTTC. Its translation is CASSFRGNKNIQYF.

CDR3 nucleotide sequence: TGTGCCAGCAGCGTTCTCGGGCTAGCGGGGGGAAATGAGCAGTTCTTC. Translation: CASSVLGLAGGNEQFF. The chain combines TRBV9 with TRBJ2-1, with 11 nucleotides matching TRBD2. Germline CDR1 reads SGDLS; CDR2 reads YYNGEE. The CDR3 covers 16 residues. Trimming at V came to 2 bases and at J to 7 bases, leaving 8 bases not matched to a gene.

Regarding this clone: One junction end disagrees with the germline gene, perhaps due to a read error. This sequence joins TRBV10-3 and TRBJ2-1; weak D call: TRBD2 (6 bases). This CDR3 has 12 amino acids. Germline V CDR1 and CDR2: ENHRY, SYGVKD. The CDR3 DNA reads as TGTGCCATCAGTGAGCAGGGACTTCCTTTAGTCTTC. Translation: CAISEQGLPLVF.

The V gene is TRBV28, the J gene TRBJ2-2; 10 positions agree with TRBD1. The germline CDR1 and CDR2 sequences are MDHEN and SYDVKM. This CDR3 comprises 16 residues. V lost 1 base, J lost 6 bases, and 5 bases stayed unmatched. In DNA form, the CDR3 reads TGTGCCAGCAGTTTATCTTGGACAGGGGGGGCCGGGGAGCTGTTTTTT. Its protein product is CASSLSWTGGAGELFF.

The rearrangement joins TRBV30 to TRBJ2-2; D gene unclear. The CDR3 consists of 13 residues. The germline gives CDR1 GTSNPN, CDR2 SVGIG (reference sequence). Deletions cut 4 bases from V and 6 bases from J, with 12 bases between. The CDR3 nucleotides read TGTGCCTGGAACCCCACCGGGTCCGGGGAGCTGTTTTTT. It yields the protein CAWNPTGSGELFF. Drawing the rest from reference TRBV30 and TRBJ2-2, the complete variable domain is SQTIHQWPATLVQPVGSPLSLECTVEGTSNPNLYWYRQAAGRGLQLLFYSVGIGQISSEVPQNLSASRPQDRQFILSSKKLLLSDSGFYLCAWNPTGSGELFFGEGSRLTVL.

The chain carries TRBV19 and TRBJ1-1; TRBD1 might be the D (5 bases). The CDR3 is 14 residues long. Germline CDR1 is LNHDA and CDR2 is SQIVND (reference sequence). V lost 6 bases, J lost 1 base, and 12 bases lay in between. CDR3 sequence reads: CASRAGERNTEAFF. In DNA, the CDR3 is TGTGCCAGTAGGGCGGGGGAGCGGAACACTGAAGCTTTCTTT.

In its sample, this clone was seen once. The chain couples TRBV11-2 to TRBJ2-7; TRBD2 matches at 9 bases. V gave up 7 bases and J gave up 5 bases; unmatched junction bases: 9. The CDR3 covers 14 residues. Germline V gene sequence: CDR1 SGHAT, CDR2 FQNNGV. CDR3: CASTLAGQLHEQYF. CDR3 in DNA: TGTGCCAGCACCCTAGCGGGGCAGCTCCACGAGCAGTACTTC.

The chain employs TRBV18 and TRBJ1-4, with D possibly being TRBD1 (5 bases). There are 18 residues in the CDR3. Germline V gene sequence: CDR1 KGHSH, CDR2 LQKENI. V lost 0 bases and J 3 bases, leaving 17 bases between the germline ends. The CDR3 sequence is CASSPPGTGRRANEKLFF. The CDR3 nucleotides read TGTGCCAGCTCACCACCCGGAACAGGCCGCCGGGCTAATGAAAAACTGTTTTTT.

The rearrangement joins TRBV18 to TRBJ2-1; D is possibly TRBD2 (6 bases). The CDR3 runs 12 residues. Trimming stripped 8 bases from V and 6 bases from J, with 11 bases between. Germline V gives CDR1 KGHSH, CDR2 LQKENI. The CDR3 protein is CASGLARNEQFF. CDR3 DNA sequence: TGTGCCAGCGGTCTAGCGCGCAATGAGCAGTTCTTC.

The genes are TRBV5-6 and TRBJ1-2; 7 bases map to TRBD1. V shed 6 bases and J 4 bases; nucleotides not matched to a gene: 15. The CDR3 sequence is 16 residues long. Germline V lookup: CDR1 SGHDT, CDR2 YYEEEE. CDR3 DNA: TGTGCCAGCACCATCCCAGGCGACCGACAGGGCTATGGCTACACCTTC. Its translation is CASTIPGDRQGYGYTF.

This chain joins TRBV9 and TRBJ1-2; a weak D match, TRBD1 (5 bases). V was cut by 4 bases and J by 7 bases, with 11 bases left in between. CDR1 is SGDLS, CDR2 YYNGEE, per germline. The CDR3 runs 12 residues. The CDR3 is CASSSQGFGYTF. In nucleotides, the CDR3 is TGTGCCAGCAGCTCGCAGGGATTTGGCTACACCTTC.

The V and J genes are TRBV4-1 and TRBJ1-4; D not certain. The CDR3 runs to 14 residues. Germline V lookup: CDR1 MGHRA, CDR2 YSYEKL. V lost 3 bases to trimming and J lost 7 bases, with 12 bases between them. CDR3 bases: TGCGCCAGCAGCCACACATACGGCGGTGAAAAACTGTTTTTT. Translation gives CASSHTYGGEKLFF.

J is TRBJ2-7 and V is TRBV4-1, with 8 bases fitting TRBD1. The CDR3 consists of 15 residues. Germline V lookup: CDR1 MGHRA, CDR2 YSYEKL. V lost 0 bases and J lost 2; bases outside the gene matches: 3. This CDR3 reads CASSQEDRETYEQYF. CDR3 sequence (DNA): TGCGCCAGCAGCCAAGAGGACAGGGAAACCTACGAGCAGTACTTC.